This record looks at one TCR beta chain sequence and its context. This sample stems from a study of blood T cell repertoires in COVID-19. Study overall: PBMCs, B-cell-depleted T cells, or T cells were the source of the cDNA or gDNA that made up the material.

Individuals aged roughly 18 to 95 years were recruited from about two dozen US areas. Self-reported history from a screening survey and questionnaire set each donor's cohort. In the original analysis: Estimation of nucleated cell counts relied on the amplification of reference gene primers. This table comes from immunoSEQ multiplex PCR, and its TCRdb copy is limited to in-frame clones, with some not included. Clonal size and the V and J genes are those of that table, whereas D and trimming came from the DNA. This table has 400,000 to 450,000 clones, approximately 90% appearing once. This clonotype was sampled from a man in his thirties or forties who had recovered from COVID-19. Sequenced material: PBMCs or T cells enriched from blood (not recorded which).

The CDR3 protein is CASSLNQVGREARGETQYF. In nucleotides, the CDR3 is TGTGCCAGCAGTTTAAATCAGGTCGGGCGGGAGGCCCGAGGAGAGACCCAGTACTTC. The chain employs TRBV27 and TRBJ2-5, with 8 bases that match TRBD2. This CDR3 contains 19 residues. V lost 2 bases and J lost 4; bases outside the gene matches: 18. CDR1 and CDR2 (germline): MNHEY, SMNVEV (reference sequence).